Each of the 3 T cell receptor beta chains below was sequenced from the same sample in a study of T-cell reconstitution after alpha-beta-depleted transplantation in children. Preparation of the TCRbeta library involved a method that used unique molecular identifiers. TCRdb reprocessed the PCR reads with MiXCR, giving one entry per CDR3 protein. Among 600,000 to 700,000 distinct CDR3 sequences listed, about an eighth were seen once. The sequencing used PBMCs, collected before TCRalphabeta/CD19-depleted stem cell transplant. These receptors were taken from a girl aged 2 to 10 with congenital amegakaryocytic thrombocytopenia, due to receive a stem cell transplant.

This clonotype has just a few counts. The V call is TRBV7-9, the J call TRBJ2-7; 13 bases are a match to TRBD2. J lost 9 bases, V lost 5 bases, and 7 bases had no gene match. CDR3 length: 14 residues. Germline V CDR1 and CDR2: SEHNR, FQNEAQ (reference sequence). CDR3 protein: CASSPRTSGSAQYF. The CDR3 coding sequence is TGTGCCAGCAGCCCCAGGACTAGCGGGAGCGCGCAGTACTTC.

This clonotype was observed a few times. The V gene is TRBV7-6, the J gene TRBJ1-2; 8 bases align to TRBD1. The CDR3 extends over 17 amino acids. Germline V lookup: CDR1 SGHVS, CDR2 FNYEAQ. V dropped 5 bases and J dropped 6; count of bases not matched to a gene: 17. The CDR3 sequence: CASSPSTGANIRHGYTF. CDR3 sequence (DNA): TGTGCCAGCAGCCCTTCGACAGGGGCAAACATTCGCCATGGCTACACCTTC.

The chain joins TRBV29-1 to TRBJ2-7; 9 bases are a match to TRBD2. The CDR3 spans 14 residues. The trim removed 6 bases at V and 5 bases at J, leaving 11 bases unmatched. Germline CDR1 is SQVTM and CDR2 is ANQGSEA. The CDR3 spells CSVPSAGGIDEQYF. Here the CDR3 DNA reads TGCAGCGTCCCTTCAGCGGGAGGCATAGACGAGCAGTACTTC.